The T cell receptor (beta chain) under discussion was sequenced for a study of control samples from healthy donors and cancer patients. Generated by immunoSEQ multiplex PCR, the TCRdb table keeps only in-frame clones and is missing some. The table includes some 130,000 clones, roughly 89% detected once. The CDR3 totals 15 residues. The germline V gene encodes CDR1 SGHNT and CDR2 YYREEE (reference sequence). Trimming shortened V by 4 bases and J by 5 bases, and 18 bases separated the two germline ends. The rearrangement links TRBV5-4 to TRBJ2-5; D may be TRBD2 (5 bases). Sequencing was performed on blood. This TCR came from a man aged 18 to 29 in good health. The CDR3 nucleotides are TGTGCCAGCAGCCCAGGCCACGGACGGACTGAGACCCAGTACTTC. Protein: CASSPGHGRTETQYF.